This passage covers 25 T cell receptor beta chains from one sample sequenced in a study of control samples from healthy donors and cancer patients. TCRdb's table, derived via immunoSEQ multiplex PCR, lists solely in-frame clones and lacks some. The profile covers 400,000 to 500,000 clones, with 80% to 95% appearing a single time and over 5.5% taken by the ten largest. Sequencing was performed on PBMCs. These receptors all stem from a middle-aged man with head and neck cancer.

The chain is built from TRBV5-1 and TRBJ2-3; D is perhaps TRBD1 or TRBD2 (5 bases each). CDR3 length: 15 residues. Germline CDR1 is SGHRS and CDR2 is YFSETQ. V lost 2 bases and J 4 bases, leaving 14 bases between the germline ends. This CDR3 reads CASSFISQGADTQYF. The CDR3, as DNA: TGCGCCAGCAGCTTTATCTCGCAGGGAGCAGATACGCAGTATTTT.

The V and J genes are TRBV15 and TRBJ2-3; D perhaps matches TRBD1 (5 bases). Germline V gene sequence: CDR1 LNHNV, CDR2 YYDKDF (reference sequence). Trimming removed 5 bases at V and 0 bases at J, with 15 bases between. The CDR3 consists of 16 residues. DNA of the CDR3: TGTGCCACCAGCCCTAGGGGCGGAGCTAGCACAGATACGCAGTATTTT. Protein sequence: CATSPRGGASTDTQYF.

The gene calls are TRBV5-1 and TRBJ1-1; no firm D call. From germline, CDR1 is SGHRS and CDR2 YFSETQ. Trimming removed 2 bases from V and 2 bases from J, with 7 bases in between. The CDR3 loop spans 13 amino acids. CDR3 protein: CASSFDGNTEAFF. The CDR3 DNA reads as TGCGCCAGCAGCTTTGACGGCAACACTGAAGCTTTCTTT.

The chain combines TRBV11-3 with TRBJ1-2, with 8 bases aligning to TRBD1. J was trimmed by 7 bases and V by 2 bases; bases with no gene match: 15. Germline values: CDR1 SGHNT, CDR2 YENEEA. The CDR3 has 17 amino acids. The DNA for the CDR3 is TGTGCCAGCAGCTTATCAGTTTCGGGACAGGAACGTGCTGGCTACACCTTC. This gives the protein CASSLSVSGQERAGYTF.

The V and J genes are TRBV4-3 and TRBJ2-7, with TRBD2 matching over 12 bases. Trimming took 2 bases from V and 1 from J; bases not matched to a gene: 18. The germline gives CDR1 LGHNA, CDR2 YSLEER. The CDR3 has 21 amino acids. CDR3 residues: CASSQISPHPPLAGGSYEQYF. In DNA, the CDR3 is TGCGCCAGCAGCCAAATTTCCCCCCACCCCCCCCTAGCGGGGGGGTCCTACGAGCAGTACTTC.

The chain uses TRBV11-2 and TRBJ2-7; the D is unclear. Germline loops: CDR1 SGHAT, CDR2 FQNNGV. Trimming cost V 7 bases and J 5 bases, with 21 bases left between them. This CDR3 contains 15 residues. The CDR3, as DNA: TGTGCCAGCACGGGCGGCCAGGCATGGGAACACGAGCAGTACTTC. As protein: CASTGGQAWEHEQYF.

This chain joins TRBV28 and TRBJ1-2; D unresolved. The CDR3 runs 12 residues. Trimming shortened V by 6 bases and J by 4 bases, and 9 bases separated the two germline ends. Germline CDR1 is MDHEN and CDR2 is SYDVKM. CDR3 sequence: CASRDTAYGYTF. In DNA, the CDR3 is TGTGCCAGCAGGGATACAGCCTATGGCTACACCTTC.

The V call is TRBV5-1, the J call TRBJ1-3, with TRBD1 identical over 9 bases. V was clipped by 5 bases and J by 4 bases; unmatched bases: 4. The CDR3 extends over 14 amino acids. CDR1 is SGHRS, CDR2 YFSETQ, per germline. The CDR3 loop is CASRNRGPGNTIYF. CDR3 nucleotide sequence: TGCGCCAGCAGAAACAGGGGGCCAGGAAACACCATATATTTT.

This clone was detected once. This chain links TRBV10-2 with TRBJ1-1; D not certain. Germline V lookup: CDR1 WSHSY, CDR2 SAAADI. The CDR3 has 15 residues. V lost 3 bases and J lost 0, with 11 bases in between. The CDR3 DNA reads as TGCGCCAGCAGTGAAAAAGGCGGGGTGAACACTGAAGCTTTCTTT. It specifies CASSEKGGVNTEAFF.

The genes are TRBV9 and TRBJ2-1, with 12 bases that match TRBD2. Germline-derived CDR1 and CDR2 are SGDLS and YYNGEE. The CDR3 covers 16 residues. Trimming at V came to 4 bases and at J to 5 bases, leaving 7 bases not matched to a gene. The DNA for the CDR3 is TGTGCCAGCAGCCCCCGACTAGCGGGGGTTCACAATGAGCAGTTCTTC. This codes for CASSPRLAGVHNEQFF.

Here the CDR3 DNA reads TGTGCCAGCAGCCAAGGTCCGGACCAGCCCCAGCATTTT. Its translation: CASSQGPDQPQHF. This chain connects TRBV14 to TRBJ1-5, with unresolved D. CDR1 and CDR2 from the germline V gene are SGHDN and FVKESK. V was clipped by 1 base and J by 7 bases, with 8 bases between them. CDR3 size: 13 residues. The variable domain in full, with the rest retrieved from reference TRBV14 and TRBJ1-5, is EAGVTQFPSHSVIEKGQTVTLRCDPISGHDNLYWYRRVMGKEIKFLLHFVKESKQDESGMPNNRFLAERTGGTYSTLKVQPAELEDSGVYFCASSQGPDQPQHFGDGTRLSIL.

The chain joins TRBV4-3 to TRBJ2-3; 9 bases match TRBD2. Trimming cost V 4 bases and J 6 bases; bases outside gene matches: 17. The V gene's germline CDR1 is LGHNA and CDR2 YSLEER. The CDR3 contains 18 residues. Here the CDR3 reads CASSPSGRRASGVDTQYF. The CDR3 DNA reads TGCGCCAGCAGCCCTTCTGGCAGGCGGGCTAGCGGGGTGGATACGCAGTATTTT.

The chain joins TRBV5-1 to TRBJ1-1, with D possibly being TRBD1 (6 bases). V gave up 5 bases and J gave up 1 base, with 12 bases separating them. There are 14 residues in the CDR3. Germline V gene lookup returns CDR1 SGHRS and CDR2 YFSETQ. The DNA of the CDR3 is TGCGCCAGCAGAAACACAGGGACGAACACTGAAGCTTTCTTT. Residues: CASRNTGTNTEAFF.

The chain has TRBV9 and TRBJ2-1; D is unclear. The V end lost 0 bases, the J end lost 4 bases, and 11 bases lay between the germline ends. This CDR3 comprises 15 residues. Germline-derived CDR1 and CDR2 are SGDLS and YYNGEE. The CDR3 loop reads CASSVVSNAYNEQFF. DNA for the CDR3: TGTGCCAGCAGCGTAGTTTCGAATGCTTACAATGAGCAGTTCTTC.

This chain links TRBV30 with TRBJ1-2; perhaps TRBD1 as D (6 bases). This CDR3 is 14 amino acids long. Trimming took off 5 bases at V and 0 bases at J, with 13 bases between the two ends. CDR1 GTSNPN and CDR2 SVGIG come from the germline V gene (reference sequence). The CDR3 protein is CAWPGTTPNYGYTF. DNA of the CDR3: TGTGCCTGGCCGGGGACAACTCCTAACTATGGCTACACCTTC.

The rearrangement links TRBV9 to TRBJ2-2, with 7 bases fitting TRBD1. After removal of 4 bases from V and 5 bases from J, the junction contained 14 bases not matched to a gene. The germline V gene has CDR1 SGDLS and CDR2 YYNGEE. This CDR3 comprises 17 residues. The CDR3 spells CASSNGQDPVGTGELFF. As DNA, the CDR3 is TGTGCCAGCAGCAATGGACAGGATCCAGTGGGGACCGGGGAGCTGTTTTTT.

The CDR3 reads CSVEVSDSSYEQYF. The CDR3 nucleotides read TGCAGCGTTGAAGTCTCGGACAGCTCCTACGAGCAGTACTTC. V is TRBV29-1 and J is TRBJ2-7; the D gene is possibly TRBD1 (6 bases). Trimming cost V 1 base and J 0 bases, with 10 bases left between them. Per germline, CDR1 SQVTM and CDR2 ANQGSEA. This CDR3 has 14 residues.

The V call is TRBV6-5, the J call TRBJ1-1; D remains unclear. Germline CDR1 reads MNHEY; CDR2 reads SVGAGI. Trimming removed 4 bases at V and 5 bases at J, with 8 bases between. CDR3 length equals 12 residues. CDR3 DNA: TGTGCCAGCAGTTTCTTTGGGACTGAAGCTTTCTTT. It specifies CASSFFGTEAFF.

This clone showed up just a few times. The CDR3: CASGNTGTGNQPQHF. In DNA, the CDR3 is TGTGCCAGTGGAAACACCGGGACAGGGAATCAGCCCCAGCATTTT. The chain employs TRBV19 and TRBJ1-5; 9 bases map to TRBD1. This CDR3 is 15 amino acids long. Trimming took 8 bases from V and 4 from J; bases not matched to a gene: 9. The germline V gene encodes CDR1 LNHDA and CDR2 SQIVND (reference sequence). Together with reference TRBV19 and TRBJ1-5, the CDR3 gives the full variable domain: DGGITQSPKYLFRKEGQNVTLSCEQNLNHDAMYWYRQDPGQGLRLIYYSQIVNDFQKGDIAEGYSVSREKKESFPLTVTSAQKNPTAFYLCASGNTGTGNQPQHFGDGTRLSIL.

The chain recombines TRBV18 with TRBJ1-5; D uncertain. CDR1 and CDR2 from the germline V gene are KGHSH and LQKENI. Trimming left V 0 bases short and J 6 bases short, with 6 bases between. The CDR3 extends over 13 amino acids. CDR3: CASSPPAGQPQHF. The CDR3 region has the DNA TGTGCCAGCTCACCACCGGCTGGTCAGCCCCAGCATTTT.

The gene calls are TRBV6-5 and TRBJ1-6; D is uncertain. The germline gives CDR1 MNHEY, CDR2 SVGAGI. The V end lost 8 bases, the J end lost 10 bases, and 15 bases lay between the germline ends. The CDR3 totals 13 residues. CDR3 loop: CASVGFEESPLHF. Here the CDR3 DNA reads TGTGCCAGCGTGGGGTTTGAGGAATCACCCCTCCACTTT.

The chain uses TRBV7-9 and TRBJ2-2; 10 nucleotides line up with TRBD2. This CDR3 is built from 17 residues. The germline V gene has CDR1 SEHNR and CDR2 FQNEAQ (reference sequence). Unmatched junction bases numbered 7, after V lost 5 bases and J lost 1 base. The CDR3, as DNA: TGTGCCAGCAGCGGTAGGACTAGCGGTGAGAACACCGGGGAGCTGTTTTTT. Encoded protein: CASSGRTSGENTGELFF. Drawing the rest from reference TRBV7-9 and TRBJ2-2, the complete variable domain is DTGVSQNPRHKITKRGQNVTFRCDPISEHNRLYWYRQTLGQGPEFLTYFQNEAQLEKSRLLSDRFSAERPKGSFSTLEIQRTEQGDSAMYLCASSGRTSGENTGELFFGEGSRLTVL.

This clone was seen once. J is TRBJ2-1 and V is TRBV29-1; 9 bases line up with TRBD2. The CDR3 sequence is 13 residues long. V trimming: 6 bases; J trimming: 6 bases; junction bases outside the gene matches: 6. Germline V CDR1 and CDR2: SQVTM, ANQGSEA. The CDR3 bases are TGCAGCGTCGAGGCGGGGGGGACCAATGAGCAGTTCTTC. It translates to CSVEAGGTNEQFF.

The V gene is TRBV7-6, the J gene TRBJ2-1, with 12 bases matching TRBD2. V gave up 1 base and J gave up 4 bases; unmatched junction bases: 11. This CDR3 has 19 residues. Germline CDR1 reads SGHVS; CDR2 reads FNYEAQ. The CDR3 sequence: CASSLGLAGVSGGYNEQFF. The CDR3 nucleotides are TGTGCCAGCAGCTTAGGACTAGCGGGGGTGTCTGGGGGATACAATGAGCAGTTCTTC.

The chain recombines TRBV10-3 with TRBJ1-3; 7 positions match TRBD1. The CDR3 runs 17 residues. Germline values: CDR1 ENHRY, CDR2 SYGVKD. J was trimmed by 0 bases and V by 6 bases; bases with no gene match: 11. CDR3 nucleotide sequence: TGTGCCATCAGCGAGGAGCCGGGACAGAGCTCTGGAAACACCATATATTTT. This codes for CAISEEPGQSSGNTIYF.